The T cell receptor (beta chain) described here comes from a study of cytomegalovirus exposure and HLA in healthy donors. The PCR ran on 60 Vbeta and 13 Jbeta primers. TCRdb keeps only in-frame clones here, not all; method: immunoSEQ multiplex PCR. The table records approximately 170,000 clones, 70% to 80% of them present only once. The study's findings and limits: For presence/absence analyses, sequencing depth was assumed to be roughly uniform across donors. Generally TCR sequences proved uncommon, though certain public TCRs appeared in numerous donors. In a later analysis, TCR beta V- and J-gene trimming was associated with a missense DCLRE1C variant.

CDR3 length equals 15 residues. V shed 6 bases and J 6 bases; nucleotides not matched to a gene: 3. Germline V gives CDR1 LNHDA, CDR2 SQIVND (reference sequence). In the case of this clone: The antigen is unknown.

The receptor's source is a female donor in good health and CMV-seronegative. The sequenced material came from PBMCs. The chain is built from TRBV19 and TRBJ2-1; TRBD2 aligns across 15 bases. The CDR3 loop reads CASRPGLAGGNEQFF. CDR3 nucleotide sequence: TGTGCCAGTAGGCCGGGACTAGCGGGAGGCAATGAGCAGTTCTTC.